One sample yielded the 13 T cell receptor beta chains listed below, sequenced in a study of blood T cells in healthy people across ages. A second PCR, run for about 7 to 11 cycles, used a sample-barcoded 5' primer plus a J-beta primer mix. TCRdb re-derived calls from the 5' RACE reads in MiXCR, one entry per CDR3 protein. The sample records about 2 million distinct CDR3 sequences, about 50% being singletons. Sequenced sample: blood. All receptors derive from a woman aged 40-49 years in good health.

CDR3 DNA sequence: TGTGCCAGCAGCCCGACCACGGTACAGGGCTACACCTTC. It is translated as CASSPTTVQGYTF. The chain has TRBV11-2 and TRBJ1-2; D is uncertain. V lost 5 bases, J lost 8 bases, and 15 bases lay in between. The CDR3 covers 13 residues. CDR1 SGHAT and CDR2 FQNNGV come from the germline V gene.

V is TRBV25-1 and J is TRBJ2-5; possibly TRBD1 for D (7 bases). V was clipped by 6 bases and J by 4 bases, with 18 bases between them. The germline V gene encodes CDR1 MGHDK and CDR2 SYGVNS. The length of the CDR3 is 15 residues. The CDR3: CASRVSRQGGETQYF. CDR3 DNA: TGTGCCAGCAGAGTGTCTCGACAGGGAGGAGAGACCCAGTACTTC.

The chain has TRBV27 and TRBJ1-2; 8 bases agree with TRBD1. CDR3 length: 12 amino acids. After removal of 5 bases from V and 8 bases from J, the junction contained 4 bases not matched to a gene. CDR1 is MNHEY and CDR2 is SMNVEV in the germline V gene (reference sequence). This chain's CDR3 is CASSGRQGGYTF. The CDR3, as DNA: TGTGCCAGCAGTGGGCGACAGGGGGGCTACACCTTC.

The sample holds a few counts of this clonotype. One end of the junction fails to match germline, which may point to a read error. The V call is TRBV15, the J call TRBJ2-1; unclear D gene. CDR1 is LNHNV, CDR2 YYDKDF, per germline (reference sequence). This CDR3 comprises 13 residues. The CDR3 DNA is TGTGCCACCAGCAGAGTCGGATTCACAGAGCGGTTCTTC. Protein sequence: CATSRVGFTERFF.

In this sample, this clonotype turned up a few times. The chain joins TRBV6-6 to TRBJ1-2; 9 bases align to TRBD1. Germline V lookup: CDR1 MNHNY, CDR2 SVGAGI (reference sequence). With V trimmed by 5 bases and J by 6 bases, 7 bases remained unmatched. The CDR3 totals 14 residues. In nucleotides, the CDR3 is TGTGCCAGCAGTGCCTCAGGACAGGGGAATGGCTACACCTTC. Its protein product is CASSASGQGNGYTF.

CDR3 sequence: CSVEQVDTQYF. As DNA, the CDR3 is TGCAGCGTTGAACAAGTAGATACGCAGTATTTT. The gene calls are TRBV29-1 and TRBJ2-3; D ambiguous. In germline, CDR1 is SQVTM, CDR2 ANQGSEA. The CDR3 has 11 residues. V was pared by 2 bases and J by 5 bases, with 5 bases between.

J is TRBJ2-1 and V is TRBV2, with 10 bases aligning to TRBD2. CDR1 and CDR2 from the germline V gene are SNHLY and FYNNEI. The CDR3 covers 16 residues. V was pared by 7 bases and J by 7 bases, with 13 bases of the junction left unmatched. In nucleotides, the CDR3 is TGTGCCAGCACTCCGAAGAGCGGGGGGGCGGGGAATGAGCAGTTCTTC. Translating it yields CASTPKSGGAGNEQFF.

The chain couples TRBV4-3 to TRBJ1-4; a weak D match, TRBD1 (5 bases). The CDR3 totals 14 residues. Germline V gene data show CDR1 as LGHNA and CDR2 as YSLEER. CDR3 amino acids: CAAARSRDGEKLFF. The CDR3 DNA is TGCGCGGCAGCGAGATCCAGGGATGGTGAAAAACTGTTTTTT.

The table lists this clonotype with a few counts. The chain uses TRBV27 and TRBJ1-2, with unresolved D. The CDR3 is 13 amino acids. Germline V lookup: CDR1 MNHEY, CDR2 SMNVEV (reference sequence). V lost 2 bases, J lost 8 bases, and 12 bases lay in between. CDR3 in amino acids: CASSLVGRLGYTF. The DNA of the CDR3 is TGTGCCAGCAGTTTAGTCGGGCGCCTAGGCTACACCTTC.

The rearrangement links TRBV6-2 or TRBV6-3 to TRBJ2-5; 9 bases match TRBD1. The CDR3 is 12 residues long. J was trimmed by 5 bases and V by 11 bases; bases with no gene match: 6. CDR1 is MNHEY and CDR2 is SVGEGT in the germline V gene. The CDR3: CAGGQGWETQYF. Here the CDR3 DNA reads TGTGCCGGGGGACAGGGCTGGGAGACCCAGTACTTC.

The chain carries TRBV11-2 and TRBJ2-6, with 7 bases aligning to TRBD2. The CDR3 runs 18 residues. V trimming: 0 bases; J trimming: 4 bases; junction bases outside the gene matches: 9. Per the germline V gene, CDR1 is SGHAT and CDR2 is FQNNGV. CDR3 in DNA: TGTGCCAGCAGCTTAGAACCCCGGGACGGGAGGGGGGCCAACGTCCTGACTTTC. It encodes CASSLEPRDGRGANVLTF.

The V gene is TRBV7-2, the J gene TRBJ2-1; D is unresolved. V dropped 1 base and J dropped 3 bases, with 10 bases sitting between them. Germline values: CDR1 SGHTA, CDR2 FQGNSA. The CDR3 consists of 15 residues. CDR3 sequence (DNA): TGTGCCAGCAGCTTAGATGGAACCTTCTACAATGAGCAGTTCTTC. Encoded protein: CASSLDGTFYNEQFF.

This rearrangement joins TRBV28 to TRBJ1-2, with D unclear. Trimming removed 5 bases at V and 6 bases at J, with 7 bases between. Germline V gene data show CDR1 as MDHEN and CDR2 as SYDVKM. This CDR3 has 11 amino acids. CDR3 nucleotides: TGTGCCAGCAGTCCAACTCATGGCTACACCTTC. Translated, it gives CASSPTHGYTF.